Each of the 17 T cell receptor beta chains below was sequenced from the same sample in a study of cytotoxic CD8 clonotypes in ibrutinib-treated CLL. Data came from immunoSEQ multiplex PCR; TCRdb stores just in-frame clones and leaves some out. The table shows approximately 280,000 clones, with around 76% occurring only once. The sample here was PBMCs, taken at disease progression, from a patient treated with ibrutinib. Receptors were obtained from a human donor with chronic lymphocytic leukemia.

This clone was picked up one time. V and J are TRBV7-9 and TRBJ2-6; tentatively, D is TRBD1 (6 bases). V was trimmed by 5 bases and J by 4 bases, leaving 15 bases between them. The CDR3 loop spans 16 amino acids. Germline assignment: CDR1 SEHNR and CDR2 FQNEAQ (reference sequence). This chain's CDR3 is CASSPQQGTGANVLTF. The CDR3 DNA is TGTGCCAGCAGCCCACAGCAGGGGACCGGGGCCAACGTCCTGACTTTC.

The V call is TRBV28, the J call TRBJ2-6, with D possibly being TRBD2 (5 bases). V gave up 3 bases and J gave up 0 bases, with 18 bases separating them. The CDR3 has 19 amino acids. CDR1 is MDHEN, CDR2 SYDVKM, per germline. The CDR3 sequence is CASSFPTGGLISGANVLTF. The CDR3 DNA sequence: TGTGCCAGCAGTTTTCCTACTGGCGGGTTAATCTCTGGGGCCAACGTCCTGACTTTC.

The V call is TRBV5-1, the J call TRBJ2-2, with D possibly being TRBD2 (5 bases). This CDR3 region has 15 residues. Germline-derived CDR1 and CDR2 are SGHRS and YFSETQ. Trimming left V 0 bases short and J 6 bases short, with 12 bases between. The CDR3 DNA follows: TGCGCCAGCAGCTTGGCCGGGATGATGTCCGGGGAGCTGTTTTTT. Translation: CASSLAGMMSGELFF.

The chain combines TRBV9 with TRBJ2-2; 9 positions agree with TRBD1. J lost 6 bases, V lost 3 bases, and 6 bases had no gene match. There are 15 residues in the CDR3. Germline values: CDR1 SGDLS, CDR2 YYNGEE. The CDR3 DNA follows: TGTGCCAGCAGCGCGTCCGGGACAGGGCCCGGGGAGCTGTTTTTT. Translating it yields CASSASGTGPGELFF. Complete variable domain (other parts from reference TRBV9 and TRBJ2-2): DSGVTQTPKHLITATGQRVTLRCSPRSGDLSVYWYQQSLDQGLQFLIQYYNGEERAKGNILERFSAQQFPDLHSELNLSSLELGDSALYFCASSASGTGPGELFFGEGSRLTVL.

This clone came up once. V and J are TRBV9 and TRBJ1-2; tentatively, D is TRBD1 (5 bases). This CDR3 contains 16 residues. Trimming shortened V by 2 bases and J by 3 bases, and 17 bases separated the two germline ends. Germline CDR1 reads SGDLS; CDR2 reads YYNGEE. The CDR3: CASSVGSPGGDYGYTF. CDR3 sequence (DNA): TGTGCCAGCAGCGTCGGCTCCCCGGGGGGAGACTATGGCTACACCTTC.

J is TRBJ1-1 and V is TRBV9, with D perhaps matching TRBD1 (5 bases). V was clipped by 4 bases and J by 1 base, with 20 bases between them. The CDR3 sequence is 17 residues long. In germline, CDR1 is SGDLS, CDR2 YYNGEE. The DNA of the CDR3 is TGTGCCAGCAGCCCCCGTTCCGGCTCAGGGAGGAACACTGAAGCTTTCTTT. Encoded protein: CASSPRSGSGRNTEAFF.

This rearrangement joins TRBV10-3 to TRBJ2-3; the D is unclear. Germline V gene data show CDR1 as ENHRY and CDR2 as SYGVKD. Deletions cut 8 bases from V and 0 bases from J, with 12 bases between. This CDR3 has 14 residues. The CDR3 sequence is CAIQGSTSTDTQYF. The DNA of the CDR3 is TGTGCCATCCAAGGGTCAACTAGCACAGATACGCAGTATTTT.

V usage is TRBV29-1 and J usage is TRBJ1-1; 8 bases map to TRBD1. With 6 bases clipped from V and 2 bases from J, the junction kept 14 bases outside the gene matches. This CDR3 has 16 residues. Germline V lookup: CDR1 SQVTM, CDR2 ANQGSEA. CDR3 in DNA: TGCAGCGTCCGACAGGGGCCCTGGGTTGGAAACACTGAAGCTTTCTTT. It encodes CSVRQGPWVGNTEAFF.

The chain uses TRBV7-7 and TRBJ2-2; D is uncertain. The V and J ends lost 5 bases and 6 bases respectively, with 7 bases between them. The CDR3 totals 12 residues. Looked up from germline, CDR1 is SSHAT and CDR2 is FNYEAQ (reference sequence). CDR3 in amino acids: CASSLTPGELFF. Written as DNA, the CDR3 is TGTGCCAGCAGCCTAACCCCCGGGGAGCTGTTTTTT.

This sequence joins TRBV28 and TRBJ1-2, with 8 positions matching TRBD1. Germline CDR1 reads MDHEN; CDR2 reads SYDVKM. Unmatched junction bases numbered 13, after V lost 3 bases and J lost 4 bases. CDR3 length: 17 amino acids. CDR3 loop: CASSLGGRGRRIYGYTF. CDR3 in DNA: TGTGCCAGCAGTTTGGGGGGCAGGGGGCGCCGGATCTATGGCTACACCTTC.

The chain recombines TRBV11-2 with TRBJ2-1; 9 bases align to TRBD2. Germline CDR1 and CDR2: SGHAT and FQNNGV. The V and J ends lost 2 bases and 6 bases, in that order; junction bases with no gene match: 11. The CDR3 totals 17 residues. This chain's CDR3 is CASSLLAYSSGGNEQFF. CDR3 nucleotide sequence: TGTGCCAGCAGCTTACTCGCGTACAGTAGCGGGGGCAATGAGCAGTTCTTC.

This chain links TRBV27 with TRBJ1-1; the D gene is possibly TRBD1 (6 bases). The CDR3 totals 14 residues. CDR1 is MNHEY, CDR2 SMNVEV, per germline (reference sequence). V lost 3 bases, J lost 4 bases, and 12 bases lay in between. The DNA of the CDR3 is TGTGCCAGCAGTTTCCGGGGGCCTGGCACTGAAGCTTTCTTT. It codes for CASSFRGPGTEAFF.

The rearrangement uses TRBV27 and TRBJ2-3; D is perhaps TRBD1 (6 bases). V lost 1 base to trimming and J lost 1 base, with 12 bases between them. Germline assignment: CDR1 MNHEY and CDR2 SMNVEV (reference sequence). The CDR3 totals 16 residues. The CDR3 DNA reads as TGTGCCAGCAGTTTATTTCTGGACAGTCGCACAGATACGCAGTATTTT. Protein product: CASSLFLDSRTDTQYF.

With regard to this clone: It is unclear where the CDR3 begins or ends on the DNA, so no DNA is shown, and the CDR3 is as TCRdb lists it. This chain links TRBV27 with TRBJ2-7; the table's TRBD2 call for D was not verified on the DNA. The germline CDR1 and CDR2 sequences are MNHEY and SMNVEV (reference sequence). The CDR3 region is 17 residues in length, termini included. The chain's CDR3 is CASSSSGLAGGPGEQYF.

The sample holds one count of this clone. The CDR3: CASTSRRSSYEQYF. The CDR3, as DNA: TGTGCCAGCACCTCCAGGCGGTCCTCCTACGAGCAGTACTTC. This rearrangement joins TRBV6-5 to TRBJ2-7; the D is unclear. V was cut by 7 bases and J by 0 bases, with 13 bases left in between. This CDR3 has 14 amino acids. Per the germline V gene, CDR1 is MNHEY and CDR2 is SVGAGI.

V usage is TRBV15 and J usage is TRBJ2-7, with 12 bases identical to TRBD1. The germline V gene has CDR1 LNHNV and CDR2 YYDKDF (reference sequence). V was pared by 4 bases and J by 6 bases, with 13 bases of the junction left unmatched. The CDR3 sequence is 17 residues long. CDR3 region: CATSTAYSGTGGGEQYF. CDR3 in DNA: TGTGCCACCAGCACCGCCTACTCCGGGACAGGGGGCGGCGAGCAGTACTTC.

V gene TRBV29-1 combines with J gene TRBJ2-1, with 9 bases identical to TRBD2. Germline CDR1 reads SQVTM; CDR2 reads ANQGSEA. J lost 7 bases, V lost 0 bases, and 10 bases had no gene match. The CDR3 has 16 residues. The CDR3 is CSVEDLASGTHNEQFF. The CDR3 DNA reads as TGCAGCGTTGAAGATCTGGCTAGCGGGACCCATAATGAGCAGTTCTTC.